Shown below are 27 T cell receptor beta chains from a single sample sequenced in a study of esophageal squamous cell carcinoma under preoperative chemotherapy. Time point denoted: before preoperative PTX-NDP chemotherapy. TCRdb itself ran the PCR reads through MiXCR, one entry per CDR3 protein. The sample records about 30,000 distinct CDR3 sequences, roughly 52% being singletons. The specimen was collected from a patient given preoperative chemotherapy. The receptors stem from a human donor with esophageal squamous cell carcinoma. The donor label of this sample is uncertain.

In this sample, this clonotype turned up many times. In nucleotides, the CDR3 is TGTGCCAGCAGCCCCCGGACTAGCCTAAACACCGGGGAGCTGTTTTTT. Amino acids: CASSPRTSLNTGELFF. The chain joins TRBV11-2 to TRBJ2-2; TRBD2 matches 8 bases. This CDR3 has 16 residues. Per germline, CDR1 SGHAT and CDR2 FQNNGV. With V trimmed by 5 bases and J by 2 bases, 7 bases remained unmatched.

There are many counts of this clonotype. This chain uses TRBV6-6 with TRBJ1-6; no clear D. Germline CDR1 reads MNHNY; CDR2 reads SVGAGI (reference sequence). V was clipped by 6 bases and J by 5 bases, with 11 bases between them. The CDR3 sequence is 14 residues long. The CDR3 sequence is CASRGKRDNSPLHF. The CDR3 bases are TGTGCCAGCAGGGGAAAGCGGGATAATTCACCCCTCCACTTT.

This clonotype was picked up a small number of times. The chain employs TRBV19 and TRBJ2-3; D gene uncertain. The CDR3 consists of 14 residues. V was pared by 5 bases and J by 3 bases, with 12 bases between. Germline-derived CDR1 and CDR2 are LNHDA and SQIVND (reference sequence). The CDR3 here is CASSRPTVTDTQYF. The CDR3 DNA reads TGTGCCAGTAGTCGCCCTACGGTTACAGATACGCAGTATTTT.

This clonotype was counted many times. Written as DNA, the CDR3 is TGTGCCAGCAGTTTTAACTCATGGGAGACCCAGTACTTC. As protein: CASSFNSWETQYF. This chain uses TRBV12-3 or TRBV12-4 with TRBJ2-5; D gene ambiguous. V shed 3 bases and J shed 5 bases, with 10 bases lying between them. The CDR3 runs to 13 residues.

This chain links TRBV7-3 with TRBJ2-5; 7 nucleotides match TRBD2. The CDR3 length is 16 residues. J gave up 1 base and V 3 bases, and 8 bases lay outside the gene matches. Germline V lookup: CDR1 SGHTA, CDR2 FQGTGA. This CDR3 is CASSLAMGGSQETQYF. CDR3 in DNA: TGTGCCAGCAGCTTGGCGATGGGAGGGTCCCAAGAGACCCAGTACTTC. The full variable domain, with the rest looked up from reference TRBV7-3 and TRBJ2-5, is GAGVSQTPSNKVTEKGKYVELRCDPISGHTALYWYRQSLGQGPEFLIYFQGTGAADDSGLPNDRFFAVRPEGSVSTLKIQRTERGDSAVYLCASSLAMGGSQETQYFGPGTRLLVL.

The V and J genes are TRBV18 and TRBJ2-3; 7 nucleotides agree with TRBD1. Unmatched junction bases numbered 8, after V lost 6 bases and J lost 5 bases. This CDR3 contains 14 residues. The germline gives CDR1 KGHSH, CDR2 LQKENI. CDR3 DNA sequence: TGTGCCAGCTCTCTCCGGGACAGCGGAGATACGCAGTATTTT. Translated, it gives CASSLRDSGDTQYF.

Regarding this clonotype: Likely a read error: the CDR3 ends without its conserved phenylalanine or tryptophan. The V gene is TRBV7-7, the J gene TRBJ2-1; D remains unclear. The germline V gene encodes CDR1 SSHAT and CDR2 FNYEAQ (reference sequence). V gave up 5 bases and J gave up 0 bases, with 11 bases separating them. CDR3 length equals 15 residues. CDR3 in amino acids: CASSPGPSSYNEQFL. In nucleotides, the CDR3 is TGTGCCAGCAGCCCGGGCCCTAGCTCCTACAATGAGCAGTTCTTA.

On this clonotype: One end of the junction varies from germline; a read error may be responsible. The chain is built from TRBV11-3 and TRBJ2-3, with a weak D call TRBD1 (5 bases). The germline CDR1 and CDR2 sequences are SGHNT and YENEEA. The CDR3 consists of 14 residues. The CDR3 DNA follows: TGTGCCAGCAGGGGGCATCTGGGCACAGACACGCAGTATTTT. Residues: CASRGHLGTDTQYF. The variable domain in full, completed from reference TRBV11-3 and TRBJ2-3, reads EAGVVQSPRYKIIEKKQPVAFWCNPISGHNTLYWYLQNLGQGPELLIRYENEEAVDDSQLPKDRFSAERLKGVDSTLKIQPAELGDSAVYLCASRGHLGTDTQYFGPGTRLTVL.

The chain combines TRBV7-6 with TRBJ2-1; 8 bases map to TRBD2. The J call may not be correct, given that the DNA end is closer to TRBJ2-7. Per the germline V gene, CDR1 is SGHVS and CDR2 is FNYEAQ. The CDR3 spans 15 residues. The CDR3 sequence is CASSLLPGLVNEQYF. In DNA form, the CDR3 reads TGTGCCAGCAGCCTCCTGCCGGGACTAGTAAACGAGCAGTACTTC.

This clonotype was detected a few times. Since a much larger clone is just one base distant, this may be a read error. This rearrangement joins TRBV7-2 to TRBJ2-1; 7 bases are a match to TRBD2. V trimming: 1 base; J trimming: 13 bases; junction bases outside the gene matches: 10. Germline CDR1 is SGHTA and CDR2 is FQGNSA. The CDR3 totals 14 residues. DNA for the CDR3: TGTGCCAGCAGCTTAGGCGGGAGACGGCAGACCCAGTTCTTC. Its protein is CASSLGGRRQTQFF.

Concerning this clonotype itself: Its ends do not fully match the called genes, so a read error is possible. J is TRBJ2-5 and V is TRBV7-6; D is unresolved. The V gene's germline CDR1 is SGHVS and CDR2 FNYEAQ. The CDR3 extends over 15 amino acids. The CDR3: CARSHSARAQETQYF. In DNA, the CDR3 is TGTGCCAGGAGCCACAGCGCACGGGCGCAAGAGACGCAGTACTTT.

This clonotype was found many times. The chain couples TRBV7-6 to TRBJ2-7; 12 nucleotides match TRBD1. The CDR3 consists of 18 residues. Germline V lookup: CDR1 SGHVS, CDR2 FNYEAQ. The ends lost 5 bases at V and 0 bases at J; junction bases unmatched: 11. CDR3: CASSHPGTGGDGSYEQYF. The CDR3 DNA is TGTGCCAGCAGCCATCCCGGGACAGGGGGCGATGGCTCCTACGAGCAGTACTTC.

This clonotype has at least ten counts. This may be a read error, as it is one base from a much larger clone. The chain has TRBV7-2 and TRBJ2-1; TRBD2 is a possible D gene (5 bases). The CDR3 covers 12 residues. In germline, CDR1 is SGHTA, CDR2 FQGNSA. Trimming stripped 5 bases from V and 13 bases from J, with 15 bases between. The CDR3 DNA is TGTGCCAGCAGCCGAAAGAGGGAGACCCAGTTCTTC. Amino acids: CASSRKRETQFF.

This rearrangement joins TRBV20-1 to TRBJ2-5; 9 bases match TRBD1. The V segment lost 0 bases and the J segment 11 bases; nucleotides outside the gene matches: 19. Germline CDR1 DFQATT, CDR2 SNEGSKA (reference sequence). There are 17 residues in the CDR3. Here the CDR3 reads CSARDPLDRDREREQYF. The DNA of the CDR3 is TGCAGTGCTAGAGACCCCCTCGATCGGGACAGGGAAAGAGAGCAGTACTTC.

This chain links TRBV7-3 with TRBJ2-3, with D unresolved. CDR1 is SGHTA and CDR2 is FQGTGA in the germline V gene. The CDR3 consists of 15 residues. V gave up 6 bases and J gave up 0 bases, with 13 bases separating them. The DNA of the CDR3 is TGTGCCAGCAGGCTTACCCCCGCGAGCACAGATACGCAGTATTTT. Amino acid sequence: CASRLTPASTDTQYF.

This clonotype occurred many times. The rearrangement uses TRBV5-6 and TRBJ2-2; 12 bases fit TRBD2. CDR3 size: 16 residues. V dropped 5 bases and J dropped 5; count of bases not matched to a gene: 7. Germline CDR1 reads SGHDT; CDR2 reads YYEEEE. Here the CDR3 DNA reads TGTGCCAGCAGTCCTCTAGCGGGAGGGGAAACCGGGGAGCTGTTTTTT. Translation: CASSPLAGGETGELFF.

V and J are TRBV7-9 and TRBJ1-2, with 7 nucleotides matching TRBD1. The CDR3 sequence is 13 residues long. The V gene's germline CDR1 is SEHNR and CDR2 FQNEAQ (reference sequence). Unmatched junction bases numbered 2, after V lost 0 bases and J lost 7 bases. The CDR3 reads CASSLATGSGYTF. In DNA form, the CDR3 reads TGTGCCAGCAGCTTAGCGACAGGGAGTGGCTACACCTTC. Supplemented by reference TRBV7-9 and TRBJ1-2, the full variable domain reads DTGVSQNPRHKITKRGQNVTFRCDPISEHNRLYWYRQTLGQGPEFLTYFQNEAQLEKSRLLSDRFSAERPKGSFSTLEIQRTEQGDSAMYLCASSLATGSGYTFGSGTRLTVV.

This clonotype was counted at least ten times. The chain couples TRBV7-9 to TRBJ2-1; the match to TRBD2 covers 7 bases. The V segment lost 5 bases and the J segment 0 bases; nucleotides outside the gene matches: 1. The CDR3 extends over 14 amino acids. The germline gives CDR1 SEHNR, CDR2 FQNEAQ (reference sequence). The CDR3 coding sequence is TGTGCCAGCAGCGGGACTACCTCCTACAATGAGCAGTTCTTC. Its protein is CASSGTTSYNEQFF.

This sequence joins TRBV7-2 and TRBJ2-7, with D unresolved. Germline V gene sequence: CDR1 SGHTA, CDR2 FQGNSA. Trimming stripped 5 bases from V and 3 bases from J, with 5 bases between. The CDR3 is made up of 11 amino acids. Here the CDR3 reads CASSRIYEQYF. The CDR3 nucleotides are TGTGCCAGCAGCCGAATCTACGAGCAGTACTTC.

This clonotype has a count of ten or more. The chain couples TRBV11-1 to TRBJ2-5, with 9 bases that match TRBD2. The ends lost 0 bases at V and 11 bases at J; junction bases unmatched: 13. Germline V lookup: CDR1 SGHAT, CDR2 FQDESV (reference sequence). The CDR3 totals 16 residues. As DNA, the CDR3 is TGTGCCAGCAGCTTAGCGGGTAGCGGGAGAGGGAATGAGCAGTACTTC. It translates to CASSLAGSGRGNEQYF.

The chain employs TRBV7-3 and TRBJ2-3, with TRBD2 as a possible D gene (6 bases). The CDR3 spans 15 residues. Trimming shortened V by 3 bases and J by 12 bases, and 22 bases separated the two germline ends. CDR1 and CDR2 (germline): SGHTA, FQGTGA. The CDR3 protein is CASSLGPGDTNNQYF. The DNA for the CDR3 is TGTGCCAGCAGCTTGGGGCCGGGAGACACAAATAATCAGTATTTT.

The chain has TRBV7-8 and TRBJ2-1; no clear D. With the DNA end fitting TRBJ2-5 better, the J assignment may be wrong. CDR3 length: 19 residues. Looked up from germline, CDR1 is SGHVS and CDR2 is FQNEAQ. The chain's CDR3 is CASSLKAMGSVAYGETQYF. CDR3 coding DNA: TGTGCCAGCAGCTTAAAGGCAATGGGATCGGTGGCCTACGGAGAGACCCAGTACTTC.

This clonotype was counted at least ten times. This chain links TRBV7-2 with TRBJ2-3; perhaps D is TRBD1 or TRBD2 (5 bases each). The CDR3 totals 13 residues. With 8 bases removed from V and 6 bases from J, the gap between germline ends came to 15 bases. The germline V gene encodes CDR1 SGHTA and CDR2 FQGNSA. This CDR3 reads CASSGTLSDTQYF. The CDR3 nucleotides are TGTGCCAGCTCCGGGACGTTATCCGATACGCAGTATTTT.

The chain is built from TRBV7-8 and TRBJ2-5, with 11 nucleotides matching TRBD2. The junction had 16 bases not matched to a gene; V was cut back by 5 bases and J by 11 bases. This CDR3 region has 16 residues. Germline CDR1 reads SGHVS; CDR2 reads FQNEAQ. The CDR3 loop is CASSPFSSGRKGEQYF. The CDR3 nucleotides read TGTGCCAGCAGCCCCTTTTCTAGCGGGAGGAAGGGTGAGCAGTACTTC.

This chain joins TRBV14 and TRBJ2-4; tentatively, D is TRBD2 (5 bases). The J call is uncertain, as TRBJ2-7 better fits the DNA end. There are 14 residues in the CDR3. The germline V gene encodes CDR1 SGHDN and CDR2 FVKESK. CDR3 protein: CASSISEPPYEQYF. The CDR3, as DNA: TGTGCCAGCAGCATTAGCGAGCCCCCCTACGAGCAGTACTTC.

V usage is TRBV12-3 or TRBV12-4 and J usage is TRBJ2-5; TRBD2 might be the D (7 bases). This CDR3 region has 14 residues. Trimming took off 6 bases at V and 11 bases at J, with 22 bases between the two ends. DNA for the CDR3: TGTGCCAGCAGCGGACACGGTGAGCGGGACACTCAGTACTTC. Protein sequence: CASSGHGERDTQYF.

This clonotype is termed large. The genes are TRBV7-3 and TRBJ2-3, with 7 bases aligning to TRBD1. The CDR3 is 16 amino acids. Trimming at V came to 5 bases and at J to 6 bases, leaving 14 bases not matched to a gene. The germline V gene has CDR1 SGHTA and CDR2 FQGTGA. CDR3 loop: CASSATGASIKDTQYF. The CDR3 region has the DNA TGTGCCAGCAGCGCCACAGGGGCCTCAATTAAGGATACGCAGTATTTT.